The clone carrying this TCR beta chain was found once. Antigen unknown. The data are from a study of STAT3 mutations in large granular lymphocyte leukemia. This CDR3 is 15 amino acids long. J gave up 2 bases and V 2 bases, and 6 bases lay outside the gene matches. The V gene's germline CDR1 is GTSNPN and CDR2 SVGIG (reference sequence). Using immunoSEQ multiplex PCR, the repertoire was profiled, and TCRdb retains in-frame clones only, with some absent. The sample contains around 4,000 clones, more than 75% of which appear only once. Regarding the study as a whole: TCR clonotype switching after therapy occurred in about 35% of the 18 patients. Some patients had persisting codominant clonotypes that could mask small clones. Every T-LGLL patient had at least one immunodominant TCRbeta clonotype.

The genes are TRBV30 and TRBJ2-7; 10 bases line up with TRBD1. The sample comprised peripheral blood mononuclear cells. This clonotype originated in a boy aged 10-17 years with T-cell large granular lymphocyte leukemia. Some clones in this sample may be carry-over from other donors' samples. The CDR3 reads CAWSSSGTGAYEQYF. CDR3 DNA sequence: TGTGCCTGGAGTTCCTCCGGGACAGGGGCCTACGAGCAGTACTTC. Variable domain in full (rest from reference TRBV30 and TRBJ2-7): SQTIHQWPATLVQPVGSPLSLECTVEGTSNPNLYWYRQAAGRGLQLLFYSVGIGQISSEVPQNLSASRPQDRQFILSSKKLLLSDSGFYLCAWSSSGTGAYEQYFGPGTRLTVT.